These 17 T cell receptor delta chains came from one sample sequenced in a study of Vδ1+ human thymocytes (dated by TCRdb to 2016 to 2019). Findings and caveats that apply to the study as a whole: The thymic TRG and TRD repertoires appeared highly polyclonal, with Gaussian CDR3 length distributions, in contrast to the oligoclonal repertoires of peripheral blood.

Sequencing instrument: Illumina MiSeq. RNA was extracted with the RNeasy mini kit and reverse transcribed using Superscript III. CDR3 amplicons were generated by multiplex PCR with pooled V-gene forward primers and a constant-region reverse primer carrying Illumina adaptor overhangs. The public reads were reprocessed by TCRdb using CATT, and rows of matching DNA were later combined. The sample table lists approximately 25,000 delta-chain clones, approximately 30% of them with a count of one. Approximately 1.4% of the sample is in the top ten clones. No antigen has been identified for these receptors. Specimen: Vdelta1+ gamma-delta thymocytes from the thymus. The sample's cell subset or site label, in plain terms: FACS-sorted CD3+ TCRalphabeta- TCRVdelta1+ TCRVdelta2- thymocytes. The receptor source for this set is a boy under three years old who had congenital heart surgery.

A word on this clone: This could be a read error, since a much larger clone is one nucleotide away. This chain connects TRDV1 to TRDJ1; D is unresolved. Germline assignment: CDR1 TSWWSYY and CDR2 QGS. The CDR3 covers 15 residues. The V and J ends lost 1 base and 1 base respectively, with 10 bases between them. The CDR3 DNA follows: TGTGCTCTTGGGGAACATTTTATCCTCACCGATAAACTCATCTTT. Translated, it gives CALGEHFILTDKLIF.

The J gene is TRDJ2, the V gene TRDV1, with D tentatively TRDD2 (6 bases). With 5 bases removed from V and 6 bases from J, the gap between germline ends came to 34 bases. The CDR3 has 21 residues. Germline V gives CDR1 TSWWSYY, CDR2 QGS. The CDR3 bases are TGTGCTCTTGGGTCCCCGGCCTTCCCATCCTACTTTGGATCGGCGCCAGCACAACTCTTCTTT. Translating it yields CALGSPAFPSYFGSAPAQLFF.

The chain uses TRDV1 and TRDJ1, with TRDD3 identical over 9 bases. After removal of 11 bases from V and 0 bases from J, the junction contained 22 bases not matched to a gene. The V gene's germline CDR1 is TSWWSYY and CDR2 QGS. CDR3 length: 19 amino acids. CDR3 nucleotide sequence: TGTGCTTTCTTGGAGGGTCTAGTACTGGGGGAGGCGTACACCGATAAACTCATCTTT. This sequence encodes CAFLEGLVLGEAYTDKLIF.

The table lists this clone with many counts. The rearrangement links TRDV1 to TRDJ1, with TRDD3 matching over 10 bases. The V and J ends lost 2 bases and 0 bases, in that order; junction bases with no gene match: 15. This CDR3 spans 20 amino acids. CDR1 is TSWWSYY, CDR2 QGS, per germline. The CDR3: CALGELGDTKLATYTDKLIF. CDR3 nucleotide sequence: TGTGCTCTTGGGGAATTGGGGGATACCAAATTGGCTACGTACACCGATAAACTCATCTTT.

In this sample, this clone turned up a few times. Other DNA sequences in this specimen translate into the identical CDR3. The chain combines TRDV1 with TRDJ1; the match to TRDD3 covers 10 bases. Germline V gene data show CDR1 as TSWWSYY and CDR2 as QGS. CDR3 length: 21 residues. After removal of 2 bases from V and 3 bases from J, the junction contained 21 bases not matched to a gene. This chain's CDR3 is CALGEASLVTGGLTVSDKLIF. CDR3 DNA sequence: TGTGCTCTTGGGGAAGCCTCTCTAGTTACTGGGGGATTGACTGTCTCCGATAAACTCATCTTT.

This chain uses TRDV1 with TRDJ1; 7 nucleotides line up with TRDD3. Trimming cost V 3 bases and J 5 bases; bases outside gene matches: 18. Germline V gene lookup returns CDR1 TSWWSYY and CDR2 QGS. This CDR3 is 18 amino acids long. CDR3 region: CALGDTYGSGGSEDKLIF. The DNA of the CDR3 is TGTGCTCTTGGGGACACCTACGGTTCGGGGGGATCGGAGGATAAACTCATCTTT.

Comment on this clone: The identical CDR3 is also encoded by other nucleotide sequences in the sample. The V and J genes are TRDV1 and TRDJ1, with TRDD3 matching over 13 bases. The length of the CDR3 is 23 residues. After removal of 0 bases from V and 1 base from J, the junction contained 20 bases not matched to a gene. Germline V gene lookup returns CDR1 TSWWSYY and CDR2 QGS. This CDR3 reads CALGELTARQTGGYAVLTDKLIF. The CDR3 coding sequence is TGTGCTCTTGGGGAACTAACGGCCCGACAAACTGGGGGATACGCGGTTCTCACCGATAAACTCATCTTT.

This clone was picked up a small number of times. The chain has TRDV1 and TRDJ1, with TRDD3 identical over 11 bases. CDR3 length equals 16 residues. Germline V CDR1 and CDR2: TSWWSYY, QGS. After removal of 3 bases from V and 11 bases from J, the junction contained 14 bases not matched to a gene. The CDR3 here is CALGEAQSVLGDRLIF. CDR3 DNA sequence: TGTGCTCTTGGGGAGGCCCAAAGTGTACTGGGGGATAGGCTCATCTTT.

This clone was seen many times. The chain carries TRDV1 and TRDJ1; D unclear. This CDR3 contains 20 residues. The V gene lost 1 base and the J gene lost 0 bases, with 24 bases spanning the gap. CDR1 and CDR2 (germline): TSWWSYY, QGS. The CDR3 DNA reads TGTGCTCTTGGGGAACCGGGACGGGACGGCCGCCGATTGTACACCGATAAACTCATCTTT. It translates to CALGEPGRDGRRLYTDKLIF.

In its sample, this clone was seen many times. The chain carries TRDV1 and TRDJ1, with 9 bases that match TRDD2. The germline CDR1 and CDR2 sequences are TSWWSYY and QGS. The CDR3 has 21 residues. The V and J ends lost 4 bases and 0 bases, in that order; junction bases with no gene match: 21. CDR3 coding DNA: TGTGCTCTTGGGGCCGGCCTTCCTACGTTGGGGACTCGGTTGTACACCGATAAACTCATCTTT. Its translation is CALGAGLPTLGTRLYTDKLIF.

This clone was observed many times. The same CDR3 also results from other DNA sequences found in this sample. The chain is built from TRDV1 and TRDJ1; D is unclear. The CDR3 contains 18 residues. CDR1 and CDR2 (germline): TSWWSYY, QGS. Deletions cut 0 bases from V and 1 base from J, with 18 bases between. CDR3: CALGELGYPMGSTDKLIF. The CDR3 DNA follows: TGTGCTCTTGGGGAACTAGGGTACCCCATGGGTTCCACCGATAAACTCATCTTT.

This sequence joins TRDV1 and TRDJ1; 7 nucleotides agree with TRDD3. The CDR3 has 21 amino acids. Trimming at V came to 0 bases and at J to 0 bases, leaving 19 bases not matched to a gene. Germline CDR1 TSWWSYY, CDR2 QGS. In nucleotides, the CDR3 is TGTGCTCTTGGGGAACTTGGGCTAAGGGGGATCTTCTCCTTTAACACCGATAAACTCATCTTT. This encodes CALGELGLRGIFSFNTDKLIF.

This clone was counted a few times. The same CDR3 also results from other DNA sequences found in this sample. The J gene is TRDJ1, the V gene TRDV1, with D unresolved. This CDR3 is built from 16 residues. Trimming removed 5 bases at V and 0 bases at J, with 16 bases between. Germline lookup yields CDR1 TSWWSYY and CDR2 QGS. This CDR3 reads CALGTTDEAYTDKLIF. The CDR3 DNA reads TGTGCTCTTGGGACTACAGACGAGGCGTACACCGATAAACTCATCTTT.

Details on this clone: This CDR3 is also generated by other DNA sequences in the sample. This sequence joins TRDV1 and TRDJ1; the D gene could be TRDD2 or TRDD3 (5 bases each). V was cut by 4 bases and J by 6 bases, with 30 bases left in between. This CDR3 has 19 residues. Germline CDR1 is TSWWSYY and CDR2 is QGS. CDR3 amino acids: CALGAPLPRGETVPNKLIF. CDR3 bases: TGTGCTCTTGGGGCTCCTCTTCCGAGGGGAGAGACGGTCCCAAATAAACTCATCTTT.

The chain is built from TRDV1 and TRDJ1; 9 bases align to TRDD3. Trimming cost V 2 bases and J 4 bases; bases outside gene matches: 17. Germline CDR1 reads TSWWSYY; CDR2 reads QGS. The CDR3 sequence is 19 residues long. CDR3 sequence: CALGEGPHIWGIPGDKLIF. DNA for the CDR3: TGTGCTCTTGGGGAAGGTCCTCATATCTGGGGGATTCCGGGCGATAAACTCATCTTT.

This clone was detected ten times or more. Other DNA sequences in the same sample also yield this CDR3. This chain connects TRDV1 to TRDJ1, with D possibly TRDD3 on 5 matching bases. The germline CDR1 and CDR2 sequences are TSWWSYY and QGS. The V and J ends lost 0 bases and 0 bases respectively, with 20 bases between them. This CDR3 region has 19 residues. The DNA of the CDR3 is TGTGCTCTTGGGGAACTAGTCGGCGGATATCGGAGTTACACCGATAAACTCATCTTT. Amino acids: CALGELVGGYRSYTDKLIF.

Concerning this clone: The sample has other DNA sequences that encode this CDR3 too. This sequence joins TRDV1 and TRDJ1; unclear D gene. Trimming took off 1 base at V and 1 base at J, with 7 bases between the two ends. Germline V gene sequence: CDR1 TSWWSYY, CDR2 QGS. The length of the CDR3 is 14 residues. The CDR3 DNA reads TGTGCTCTTGGGGAACGTAGCGTCACCGATAAACTCATCTTT. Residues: CALGERSVTDKLIF.